This T cell receptor beta chain was captured in a study of OX40 agonist ivuxolimab in advanced cancers. Sequenced by immunoSEQ multiplex PCR; TCRdb stores in-frame clones only, minus some. The sample includes roughly 58,000 clones, about 83% of them seen just once. The receptor's source is an adult with an advanced solid tumor such as melanoma, head and neck, liver or kidney cancer. Sequenced here: CD4+ or CD8+ T cells sorted from blood, sampled in a trial of the OX40 agonist ivuxolimab.

CDR3 nucleotides: TGTGCCAGCAGCTTGAATCGGCTGGAACCCACAGATACGCAGTATTTT. It codes for CASSLNRLEPTDTQYF. The gene calls are TRBV7-2 and TRBJ2-3; D gene uncertain. Trimming took 3 bases from V and 2 from J, leaving 15 bases between them. In germline, CDR1 is SGHTA, CDR2 FQGNSA. The CDR3 has 16 amino acids.